The next 11 T cell receptor beta chains were all read from a single sample in a study of quantifying T cell responses using KT2 cells. Background on the study: TCR alpha and beta constant-region primers primed reverse transcription of RNA.

The cDNA 3' end received a ligated oligonucleotide with a UMI. The first PCR ran 3 to 5 cycles with an equimolar RC1.1 and RC1.2 beta primer mix. From the UMI-ligation and nested PCR reads, TCRdb called clonotypes with MiXCR, one entry per CDR3 protein. The data show more than 55,000 distinct CDR3 sequences, 10% to 15% seen once. Source material: PBMCs spiked with cells of the T cell clone KT2. The source of these receptors is a human donor.

This clonotype was detected many times. The V and J genes are TRBV6-1 and TRBJ1-5, with TRBD1 identical over 8 bases. The length of the CDR3 is 15 residues. With V trimmed by 7 bases and J by 7 bases, 12 bases remained unmatched. Germline V gene data show CDR1 as MNHNS and CDR2 as SASEGT. The CDR3 sequence: CASKSPDRERQPQHF. Here the CDR3 DNA reads TGTGCCAGCAAGTCTCCGGACAGGGAGAGGCAGCCCCAGCATTTT.

This chain links TRBV20-1 with TRBJ1-6; D not resolved. The CDR3 runs 16 residues. Germline CDR1 is DFQATT and CDR2 is SNEGSKA (reference sequence). Trimming removed 0 bases from V and 8 bases from J, with 17 bases in between. DNA of the CDR3: TGCAGTGCTAGAGACCTCAGGAGTGACGGCTATTCACCCCTCCACTTT. This translates into CSARDLRSDGYSPLHF.

Only a few counts were recorded for this clonotype. The chain links TRBV6-1 to TRBJ1-2, with D perhaps matching TRBD1 (6 bases). Germline V lookup: CDR1 MNHNS, CDR2 SASEGT. V shed 6 bases and J shed 5 bases, with 19 bases lying between them. This CDR3 spans 15 amino acids. The CDR3 nucleotides read TGTGCCAGCAGATCCTACAGGGAGGCCCGGTATGGCTACACCTTC. Protein: CASRSYREARYGYTF.

The table lists this clonotype with a few counts. At one end the junction does not follow the germline gene, possibly because of a read error. V gene TRBV7-7 combines with J gene TRBJ2-5, with a weak D call TRBD2 (5 bases). CDR3 length: 14 residues. The germline gives CDR1 SSHAT, CDR2 FNYEAQ (reference sequence). CDR3 protein: CASSPRAGRETQYF. CDR3 DNA: TGTGCTAGCAGCCCCCGGGCGGGTCGAGAGACCCAGTACTTC. The full variable domain, its missing parts supplied by reference TRBV7-7 and TRBJ2-5, is GAGVSQSPRYKVTKRGQDVTLRCDPISSHATLYWYQQALGQGPEFLTYFNYEAQPDKSGLPSDRFSAERPEGSISTLTIQRTEQRDSAMYRCASSPRAGRETQYFGPGTRLLVL.

The genes are TRBV7-6 and TRBJ2-7; 9 positions agree with TRBD1. Germline-derived CDR1 and CDR2 are SGHVS and FNYEAQ. This CDR3 has 15 residues. J lost 2 bases, V lost 6 bases, and 8 bases had no gene match. CDR3 protein: CASSGGQGIPYEQYF. CDR3 coding DNA: TGTGCCAGCAGTGGCGGACAGGGGATCCCCTACGAGCAGTACTTC.

This chain links TRBV5-1 with TRBJ2-7; D remains unclear. Germline V lookup: CDR1 SGHRS, CDR2 YFSETQ. This CDR3 contains 14 residues. Between the trimmed V and J ends, which lost 0 bases and 2 bases, there was a span of 9 bases. The CDR3 loop reads CASSLDGGPYEQYF. The CDR3 coding sequence is TGCGCCAGCAGCTTGGACGGCGGACCCTACGAGCAGTACTTC.

The J gene is TRBJ2-6, the V gene TRBV2; D is perhaps TRBD1 (5 bases). V gave up 6 bases and J gave up 0 bases, with 12 bases separating them. Germline CDR1 reads SNHLY; CDR2 reads FYNNEI. There are 16 residues in the CDR3. The CDR3 here is CASRLQGDSGANVLTF. The CDR3 nucleotides read TGTGCCAGCAGGCTGCAGGGCGACTCTGGGGCCAACGTCCTGACTTTC.

The chain is built from TRBV5-1 and TRBJ2-3; TRBD2 matches at 7 bases. V trimming: 1 base; J trimming: 1 base; junction bases outside the gene matches: 9. Germline V gene sequence: CDR1 SGHRS, CDR2 YFSETQ. This CDR3 spans 17 amino acids. The DNA of the CDR3 is TGCGCCAGCAGCTTGAGGAAGGCGGGAGTGGGCACAGATACGCAGTATTTT. Translating it yields CASSLRKAGVGTDTQYF. Complete variable domain (other parts from reference TRBV5-1 and TRBJ2-3): KAGVTQTPRYLIKTRGQQVTLSCSPISGHRSVSWYQQTPGQGLQFLFEYFSETQRNKGNFPGRFSGRQFSNSRSEMNVSTLELGDSALYLCASSLRKAGVGTDTQYFGPGTRLTVL.

This clonotype showed up just a few times. This sequence joins TRBV5-6 and TRBJ1-2; no definite D call. The ends were cut back, 3 bases at V and 2 bases at J, with 20 bases in the middle. Germline-derived CDR1 and CDR2 are SGHDT and YYEEEE. The CDR3 has 17 residues. The DNA for the CDR3 is TGTGCCAGCAGCTACGGAGCGACTCCCTCGATGAACTATGGCTACACCTTC. Its translation: CASSYGATPSMNYGYTF.

The genes are TRBV6-6 and TRBJ2-5; 15 bases align to TRBD2. Germline CDR1 and CDR2: MNHNY and SVGAGI (reference sequence). Trimming cost V 5 bases and J 4 bases; bases outside gene matches: 5. CDR3 size: 16 residues. CDR3 bases: TGTGCCAGCAGTCTCCCGGGACTAGCGGGGGGAGAGACCCAGTACTTC. Residues: CASSLPGLAGGETQYF.

A few counts support this clonotype. This chain links TRBV9 with TRBJ2-3; 10 bases agree with TRBD2. The ends lost 1 base at V and 5 bases at J; junction bases unmatched: 4. There are 15 residues in the CDR3. Germline values: CDR1 SGDLS, CDR2 YYNGEE. CDR3 DNA: TGTGCCAGCAGCGTACTGAGCGGGAGGGTAGATACGCAGTATTTT. It yields the protein CASSVLSGRVDTQYF. The whole variable domain, filled in from reference TRBV9 and TRBJ2-3, reads DSGVTQTPKHLITATGQRVTLRCSPRSGDLSVYWYQQSLDQGLQFLIQYYNGEERAKGNILERFSAQQFPDLHSELNLSSLELGDSALYFCASSVLSGRVDTQYFGPGTRLTVL.